The 31 T cell receptor beta chains below come from one sample, sequenced in a study of blood T cell repertoires in COVID-19. The assay was immunoSEQ multiplex PCR, and TCRdb's table has in-frame clones only and misses some. The sample holds about 270,000 clones, about 88% seen once. The specimen sequenced was peripheral blood. The receptors here all came from a man between 60 and 75 years old who had recovered from COVID-19.

The chain carries TRBV19 and TRBJ2-3, with a tentative D call TRBD2 (5 bases). Germline V gene sequence: CDR1 LNHDA, CDR2 SQIVND (reference sequence). The germline V and J ends were trimmed by 6 bases and 0 bases, with 13 bases remaining between them. This CDR3 has 15 amino acids. CDR3 sequence: CASSYGERSTDTQYF. CDR3 nucleotides: TGTGCCAGTAGCTACGGGGAAAGGAGCACAGATACGCAGTATTTT.

The rearrangement uses TRBV4-1 and TRBJ2-5, with D perhaps matching TRBD2 (6 bases). V dropped 4 bases and J dropped 7 bases, with 22 bases sitting between them. The CDR3 consists of 16 residues. Germline V CDR1 and CDR2: MGHRA, YSYEKL. DNA of the CDR3: TGCGCCAGCAGCCCGAGCCCTGGGGTAGCGGCGTCGACCCAGTACTTC. Residues: CASSPSPGVAASTQYF.

The chain uses TRBV4-1 and TRBJ2-7, with a weak D call TRBD2 (5 bases). The CDR3 runs 15 residues. The V and J ends lost 0 bases and 5 bases respectively, with 14 bases between them. Germline assignment: CDR1 MGHRA and CDR2 YSYEKL. The CDR3 coding sequence is TGCGCCAGCAGCCAAGATGGAGAGGGTAGAAACGAGCAGTACTTC. It is translated as CASSQDGEGRNEQYF.

This chain connects TRBV13 to TRBJ2-3; weak D call: TRBD2 (7 bases). V lost 5 bases to trimming and J lost 5 bases, with 23 bases between them. CDR3 length: 17 amino acids. The germline gives CDR1 PRHDT, CDR2 FYEKMQ (reference sequence). The CDR3, as DNA: TGTGCCAGCAGCCCGAGCTTAATGGGGGGGGCAATAGATACGCAGTATTTT. Translated: CASSPSLMGGAIDTQYF. The full variable domain, completed using reference TRBV13 and TRBJ2-3, is AAGVIQSPRHLIKEKRETATLKCYPIPRHDTVYWYQQGPGQDPQFLISFYEKMQSDKGSIPDRFSAQQFSDYHSELNMSSLELGDSALYFCASSPSLMGGAIDTQYFGPGTRLTVL.

This clone came up once. In nucleotides, the CDR3 is TGTGCCAGCAGCTTAACCGGAGGGGAGGGTAATCAGCCCCAGCATTTT. Translation gives CASSLTGGEGNQPQHF. V and J are TRBV7-6 and TRBJ1-5; D is perhaps TRBD1 (5 bases). This CDR3 is built from 16 residues. Germline V gene sequence: CDR1 SGHVS, CDR2 FNYEAQ. V was clipped by 2 bases and J by 4 bases, with 15 bases between them.

In regard to this clone: Additional DNA sequences in this sample encode the identical CDR3. This chain joins TRBV18 and TRBJ1-1; the D gene is possibly TRBD1 (5 bases). V lost 1 base, J lost 0 bases, and 6 bases lay in between. This CDR3 is built from 14 residues. CDR1 is KGHSH, CDR2 LQKENI, per germline. CDR3 in DNA: TGTGCCAGCTCACCACAGGGGTTGAACACTGAAGCTTTCTTT. Translating it yields CASSPQGLNTEAFF.

This sequence joins TRBV4-1 and TRBJ2-1, with D perhaps matching TRBD1 (6 bases). The CDR3 is 11 residues long. Germline CDR1 is MGHRA and CDR2 is YSYEKL. The V end lost 3 bases, the J end lost 15 bases, and 12 bases lay between the germline ends. In DNA, the CDR3 is TGCGCCAGCAGCCAGCGGACAGATAGGTTCTTC. Translation gives CASSQRTDRFF.

The chain combines TRBV6-2 or TRBV6-3 with TRBJ1-2; D is perhaps TRBD1 (6 bases). Trimming shortened V by 3 bases and J by 5 bases, and 10 bases separated the two germline ends. The germline V gene encodes CDR1 MNHEY and CDR2 SVGEGT. The CDR3 sequence is 13 residues long. This chain's CDR3 is CASSYRQGYGYTF. For the CDR3, the DNA is TGTGCCAGCAGTTATCGGCAGGGGTATGGCTACACCTTC.

The chain recombines TRBV7-6 with TRBJ1-2; TRBD1 matches 7 bases. In germline, CDR1 is SGHVS, CDR2 FNYEAQ. After removal of 5 bases from V and 4 bases from J, the junction contained 10 bases not matched to a gene. The CDR3 extends over 15 amino acids. This CDR3 is CASSPRPTGIYGYTF. In DNA, the CDR3 is TGTGCCAGCAGCCCTCGCCCGACAGGGATCTATGGCTACACCTTC.

CDR3 amino acids: CASSLGSKGANNYGYTF. CDR3 coding DNA: TGTGCCAGCAGCTTGGGTTCTAAGGGGGCAAATAACTATGGCTACACCTTC. The chain carries TRBV5-6 and TRBJ1-2; TRBD1 aligns across 7 bases. V lost 0 bases, J lost 1 base, and 9 bases stayed unmatched. This CDR3 contains 17 residues. Germline V gene sequence: CDR1 SGHDT, CDR2 YYEEEE.

This chain uses TRBV7-2 with TRBJ1-2, with a possible D match to TRBD1 (6 bases). Trimming removed 4 bases at V and 8 bases at J, with 20 bases between. Germline CDR1 SGHTA, CDR2 FQGNSA. The CDR3 sequence is 15 residues long. The CDR3 is CASSSRQQGIWGYTF. DNA for the CDR3: TGTGCCAGCAGCTCCCGACAACAGGGAATTTGGGGCTACACCTTC.

This chain joins TRBV14 and TRBJ1-2; tentatively, D is TRBD1 (6 bases). The CDR3 totals 14 residues. Germline CDR1 reads SGHDN; CDR2 reads FVKESK. Trimming shortened V by 4 bases and J by 6 bases, and 15 bases separated the two germline ends. In DNA, the CDR3 is TGTGCCAGCAGCCGCGGGGGCGCAATGGATGGCTACACCTTC. Its protein product is CASSRGGAMDGYTF.

V and J are TRBV7-8 and TRBJ2-2, with D possibly TRBD2 on 6 matching bases. Germline V CDR1 and CDR2: SGHVS, FQNEAQ. The CDR3 runs 13 residues. V dropped 11 bases and J dropped 3 bases, with 13 bases sitting between them. The CDR3 loop is CAPGESDTGELFF. CDR3 nucleotides: TGTGCCCCGGGGGAATCCGACACCGGGGAGCTGTTTTTT. Using reference TRBV7-8 and TRBJ2-2 for the parts outside the CDR3, the full variable domain is GAGVSQSPRYKVAKRGQDVALRCDPISGHVSLFWYQQALGQGPEFLTYFQNEAQLDKSGLPSDRFFAERPEGSVSTLKIQRTQQEDSAVYLCAPGESDTGELFFGEGSRLTVL.

The chain uses TRBV7-3 and TRBJ2-1; 11 bases align to TRBD2. The CDR3 is 16 residues long. The V segment lost 5 bases and the J segment 3 bases; nucleotides outside the gene matches: 6. Germline CDR1 is SGHTA and CDR2 is FQGTGA. The CDR3 loop is CASSPTGLADYNEQFF. CDR3 coding DNA: TGTGCCAGCAGCCCTACGGGACTAGCGGACTACAATGAGCAGTTCTTC.

The rearrangement uses TRBV6-5 and TRBJ1-2; 8 nucleotides align to TRBD1. This CDR3 contains 14 residues. Germline CDR1 reads MNHEY; CDR2 reads SVGAGI. V was pared by 5 bases and J by 7 bases, with 9 bases of the junction left unmatched. CDR3 coding DNA: TGTGCCAGCAGTACCCGGACAGGGTCAAGTGGCTACACCTTC. This codes for CASSTRTGSSGYTF.

The rearrangement links TRBV20-1 to TRBJ1-1, with D perhaps matching TRBD1 (6 bases). Germline CDR1 DFQATT, CDR2 SNEGSKA (reference sequence). The CDR3 runs 11 residues. The CDR3 loop reads CRVNRDTEAFF. CDR3 in DNA: TGCAGGGTTAACAGGGACACTGAAGCTTTCTTT.

The rearrangement uses TRBV7-3 and TRBJ2-2; no reliable D call. Germline-derived CDR1 and CDR2 are SGHTA and FQGTGA. This CDR3 region has 13 residues. The V and J ends lost 5 bases and 0 bases respectively, with 4 bases between them. This CDR3 reads CASSPSNTGELFF. The CDR3 nucleotides are TGTGCCAGCAGCCCATCGAACACCGGGGAGCTGTTTTTT.

V usage is TRBV2 and J usage is TRBJ2-7; 10 nucleotides agree with TRBD1. J gave up 5 bases and V 6 bases, and 25 bases lay outside the gene matches. This CDR3 has 20 residues. Germline loops: CDR1 SNHLY, CDR2 FYNNEI. CDR3 region: CASRPTFLLEPGDRGHEQYF. CDR3 DNA: TGTGCCAGCAGGCCAACCTTTCTCCTGGAGCCTGGGGACAGGGGCCACGAGCAGTACTTC.

V gene TRBV14 combines with J gene TRBJ1-4; no clear D. Germline values: CDR1 SGHDN, CDR2 FVKESK. V gave up 5 bases and J gave up 4 bases, with 14 bases separating them. This CDR3 has 15 residues. DNA for the CDR3: TGTGCCAGCAGCGCCCAACTAGGGAGTAATGAAAAACTGTTTTTT. Its translation: CASSAQLGSNEKLFF.

V usage is TRBV19 and J usage is TRBJ2-4, with 9 bases matching TRBD1. The CDR3 extends over 17 amino acids. J was trimmed by 1 base and V by 5 bases; bases with no gene match: 9. Germline CDR1 and CDR2: LNHDA and SQIVND (reference sequence). The CDR3 spells CASSYEGTGRAKNIQYF. The DNA of the CDR3 is TGTGCCAGTAGTTACGAAGGGACAGGGCGGGCCAAAAACATTCAGTACTTC.

The genes are TRBV5-8 and TRBJ1-5; TRBD1 might be the D (6 bases). CDR1 SGHTS and CDR2 YDEGEE come from the germline V gene. This CDR3 comprises 15 residues. Between the trimmed V and J ends, which lost 4 bases and 5 bases, there was a span of 16 bases. The CDR3 bases are TGTGCCAGCAGCATCAGGGGTGTCGCCTATCAGCCCCAGCATTTT. Its translation: CASSIRGVAYQPQHF.

The J gene is TRBJ2-7, the V gene TRBV19, with D possibly being TRBD2 (6 bases). This CDR3 has 12 amino acids. V shed 7 bases and J shed 4 bases, with 11 bases lying between them. Germline CDR1 and CDR2: LNHDA and SQIVND (reference sequence). CDR3 region: CASTDGGYEQYF. In nucleotides, the CDR3 is TGTGCCAGTACCGATGGGGGGTACGAGCAGTACTTC.

The chain recombines TRBV9 with TRBJ2-7, with 7 bases fitting TRBD1. The V segment lost 0 bases and the J segment 2 bases; nucleotides outside the gene matches: 5. The germline V gene encodes CDR1 SGDLS and CDR2 YYNGEE. The CDR3 sequence is 15 residues long. CDR3 nucleotides: TGTGCCAGCAGCGTAGGGGACAGACCAACCTACGAGCAGTACTTC. It specifies CASSVGDRPTYEQYF.

The rearrangement uses TRBV27 and TRBJ1-2, with D maybe TRBD1 (6 bases). The CDR3 is 13 amino acids. CDR1 is MNHEY, CDR2 SMNVEV, per germline (reference sequence). The germline V and J ends were trimmed by 5 bases and 5 bases, with 12 bases remaining between them. The chain's CDR3 is CASSADRRYGYTF. The CDR3 region has the DNA TGTGCCAGCAGTGCGGACAGACGTTATGGCTACACCTTC.

This chain joins TRBV9 and TRBJ1-5, with D perhaps matching TRBD1 (6 bases). In germline, CDR1 is SGDLS, CDR2 YYNGEE. The germline V and J ends were trimmed by 3 bases and 0 bases, with 10 bases remaining between them. There are 15 residues in the CDR3. The CDR3: CASSEDSYSNQPQHF. The CDR3 DNA is TGTGCCAGCAGCGAGGACAGTTATAGCAATCAGCCCCAGCATTTT.

This clone was seen just once. CDR3 amino acids: CASSLRQGGTGELFF. For the CDR3, the DNA is TGTGCCAGCAGCCTCCGACAGGGAGGTACCGGGGAGCTGTTTTTT. The chain uses TRBV7-3 and TRBJ2-2, with D possibly being TRBD1 (7 bases). This CDR3 is built from 15 residues. Germline CDR1 is SGHTA and CDR2 is FQGTGA. The V end was cut by 5 bases, the J end by 5 bases, with 15 bases between. The whole variable domain, filled in from reference TRBV7-3 and TRBJ2-2, reads GAGVSQTPSNKVTEKGKYVELRCDPISGHTALYWYRQSLGQGPEFLIYFQGTGAADDSGLPNDRFFAVRPEGSVSTLKIQRTERGDSAVYLCASSLRQGGTGELFFGEGSRLTVL.

The J gene is TRBJ1-1, the V gene TRBV7-2; D unresolved. Trimming left V 3 bases short and J 5 bases short, with 13 bases between. Germline CDR1 and CDR2: SGHTA and FQGNSA. The CDR3 spans 14 residues. CDR3 loop: CASSFSYERTEAFF. DNA for the CDR3: TGTGCCAGCAGCTTTTCCTACGAACGGACTGAAGCTTTCTTT.

The V call is TRBV7-2, the J call TRBJ2-3; D not resolved. Trimming removed 2 bases from V and 4 bases from J, with 4 bases in between. The CDR3 contains 12 residues. Germline CDR1 SGHTA, CDR2 FQGNSA. For the CDR3, the DNA is TGTGCCAGCAGCTTATATTCAGATACGCAGTATTTT. Amino acid sequence: CASSLYSDTQYF.

This chain joins TRBV27 and TRBJ1-1; 9 nucleotides agree with TRBD1. Trimming at V came to 9 bases and at J to 3 bases, leaving 11 bases not matched to a gene. CDR1 is MNHEY and CDR2 is SMNVEV in the germline V gene (reference sequence). The CDR3 loop spans 15 amino acids. CDR3 loop: CASHRGPRRDTEAFF. CDR3 nucleotides: TGTGCCAGTCACAGGGGGCCACGTCGAGACACTGAAGCTTTCTTT.

The chain combines TRBV19 with TRBJ1-2; no firm D call. The CDR3 sequence is 16 residues long. Germline values: CDR1 LNHDA, CDR2 SQIVND (reference sequence). V dropped 5 bases and J dropped 8 bases, with 24 bases sitting between them. CDR3 loop: CASSLRPGDLRRGYTF. CDR3 sequence (DNA): TGTGCCAGTAGTTTGAGACCGGGCGATTTGCGGAGGGGCTACACCTTC.

The chain employs TRBV3-1 (or the pseudogene TRBV3-2) and TRBJ2-7; TRBD1 matches 8 bases. CDR3 length equals 16 residues. Looked up from germline, CDR1 is LGHDT and CDR2 is YNNKEL (reference sequence). Trimming removed 1 base from V and 5 bases from J; junction bases left unmatched: 10. CDR3 in amino acids: CASSQVGGQGKHEQYF. The CDR3 nucleotides read TGTGCCAGCAGCCAAGTGGGAGGACAGGGAAAACACGAGCAGTACTTC.